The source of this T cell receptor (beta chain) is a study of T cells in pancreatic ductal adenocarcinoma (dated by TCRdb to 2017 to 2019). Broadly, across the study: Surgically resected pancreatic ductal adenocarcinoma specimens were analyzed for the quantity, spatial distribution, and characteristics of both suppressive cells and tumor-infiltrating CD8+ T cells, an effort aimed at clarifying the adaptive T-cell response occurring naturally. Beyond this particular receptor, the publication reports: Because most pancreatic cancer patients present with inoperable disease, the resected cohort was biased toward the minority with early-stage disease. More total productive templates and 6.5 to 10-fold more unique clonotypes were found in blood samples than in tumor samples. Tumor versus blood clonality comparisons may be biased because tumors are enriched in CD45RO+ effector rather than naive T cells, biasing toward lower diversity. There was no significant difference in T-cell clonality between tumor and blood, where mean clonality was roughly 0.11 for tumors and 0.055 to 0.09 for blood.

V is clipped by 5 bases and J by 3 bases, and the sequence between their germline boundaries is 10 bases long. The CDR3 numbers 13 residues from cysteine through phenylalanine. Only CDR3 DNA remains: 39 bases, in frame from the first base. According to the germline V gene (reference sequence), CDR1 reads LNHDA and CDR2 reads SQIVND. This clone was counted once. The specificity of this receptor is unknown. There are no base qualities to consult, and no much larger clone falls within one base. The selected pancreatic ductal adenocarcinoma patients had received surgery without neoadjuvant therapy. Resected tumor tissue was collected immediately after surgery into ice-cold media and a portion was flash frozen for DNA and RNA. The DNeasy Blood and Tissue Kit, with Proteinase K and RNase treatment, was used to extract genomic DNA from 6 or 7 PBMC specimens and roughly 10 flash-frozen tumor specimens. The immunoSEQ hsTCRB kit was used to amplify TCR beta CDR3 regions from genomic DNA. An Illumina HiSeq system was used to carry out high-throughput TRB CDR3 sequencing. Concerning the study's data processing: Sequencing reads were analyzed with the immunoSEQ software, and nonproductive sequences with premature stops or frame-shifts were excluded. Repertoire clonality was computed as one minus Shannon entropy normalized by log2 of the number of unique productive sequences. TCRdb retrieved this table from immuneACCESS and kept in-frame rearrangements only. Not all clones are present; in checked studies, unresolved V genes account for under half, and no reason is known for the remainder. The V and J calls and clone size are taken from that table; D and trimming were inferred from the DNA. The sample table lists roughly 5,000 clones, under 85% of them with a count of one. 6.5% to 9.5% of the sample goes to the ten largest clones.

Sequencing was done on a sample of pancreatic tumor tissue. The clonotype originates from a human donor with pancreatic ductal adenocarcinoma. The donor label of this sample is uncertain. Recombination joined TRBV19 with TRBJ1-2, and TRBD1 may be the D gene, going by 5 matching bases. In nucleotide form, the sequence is TGTGCCAGTAGTTTCAGGGTCCACTATGGCTACACCTTC. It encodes CASSFRVHYGYTF.